One T cell receptor (beta chain) is described in this entry. The antigen remains unidentified. Trimming took 2 bases from V and 0 from J, leaving 8 bases between them. From germline, CDR1 is SNHLY and CDR2 FYNNEI. The CDR3 has 16 residues. This entry comes from a study of cytomegalovirus exposure and HLA in healthy donors. PCR primers comprised 60 Vbeta and 13 Jbeta primers. This table comes from immunoSEQ multiplex PCR, and its TCRdb copy is limited to in-frame clones, with some not included. Seen here are 120,000 to 150,000 clones, 76% observed once, and the top ten hold approximately 4%. General study findings and limits: The study had only CMV serostatus as immune exposure information. A later analysis linked 15,000 to 20,000 TCR beta sequences to HLA alleles at 0.05 false discovery rate. Most of the CMV-associated TCR beta chains (in a later analysis) appeared to be HLA-restricted.

The sequenced sample consisted of PBMCs. The TCR originated in a man younger than 35 in good health and CMV-seronegative. The chain has TRBV2 and TRBJ1-6, with a possible D match to TRBD1 (6 bases). CDR3 nucleotides: TGTGCCAGCAGTGAACGGGGGGCCTCCTATAATTCACCCCTCCACTTT. Translated: CASSERGASYNSPLHF.